This T cell receptor (beta chain) comes out of a study of shared clonotypes between healthy human individuals. The V end was cut by 0 bases, the J end by 4 bases, with 16 bases between. Germline V gene lookup returns CDR1 SGHNT and CDR2 YYREEE (reference sequence). CDR3 size: 17 residues. The table came from immunoSEQ multiplex PCR; TCRdb's copy has only in-frame clones and leaves some out. Among roughly 2,500,000 clones listed, over 85% were seen once. The rearrangement links TRBV5-4 to TRBJ2-2; the D is unclear. The sequence came from a man in his late teens or twenties in good health. Some clones in this sample may be carry-over from other donors' samples. Material: naive CD4+ T cells from PBMCs. The subset is: CD45RA+ positively selected. CDR3 amino acids: CASSLAPDTGGTGELFF. CDR3 bases: TGTGCCAGCAGCTTGGCACCAGACACGGGTGGCACCGGGGAGCTGTTTTTT. Drawing the rest from reference TRBV5-4 and TRBJ2-2, the complete variable domain is ETGVTQSPTHLIKTRGQQVTLRCSSQSGHNTVSWYQQALGQGPQFIFQYYREEENGRGNFPPRFSGLQFPNYSSELNVNALELDDSALYLCASSLAPDTGGTGELFFGEGSRLTVL.